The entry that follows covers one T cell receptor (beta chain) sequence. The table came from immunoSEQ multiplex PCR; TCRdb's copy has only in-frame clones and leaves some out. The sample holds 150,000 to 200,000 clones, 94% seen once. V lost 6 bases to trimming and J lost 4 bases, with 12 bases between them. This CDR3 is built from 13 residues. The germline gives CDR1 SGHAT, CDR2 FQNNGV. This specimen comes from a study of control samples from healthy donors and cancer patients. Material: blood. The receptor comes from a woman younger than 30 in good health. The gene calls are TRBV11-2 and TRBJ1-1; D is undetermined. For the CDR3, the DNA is TGTGCCAGCAGTCTGAGCCCGGGCACTGAAGCTTTCTTT. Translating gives CASSLSPGTEAFF.